These T cell receptor beta chains were read from a single sample in a study of T cell responses to AZD1222 COVID-19 vaccine. Method: immunoSEQ multiplex PCR; TCRdb's copy keeps in-frame clones and lacks some. This sample has some 120,000 clones; around 90% occur once, and the top ten carry around 5%. Specimen: peripheral blood, collected 28 days after the second AZD1222 dose. The receptors here all came from an adult who received the AZD1222 COVID-19 vaccine. The CDR3 runs from the conserved cysteine through the conserved F or W. The order of the fields is V gene, J gene, D gene, clone size, CDR3 protein, CDR3 DNA. The D gene is left open where the match is weak. For some rows the clone size is stated as once, few or many, or as a class when expanded; others skip it.

TRBV6-5	TRBJ1-2	TRBD1	-	CASSRDRDSNYGYTF	TGTGCCAGCAGCCGAGACCGGGACAGCAACTATGGCTACACCTTC
TRBV29-1	TRBJ2-7	TRBD1	once	CSVRTGGDSGEQYF	TGCAGCGTCAGGACAGGGGGGGACTCGGGCGAGCAGTACTTC
TRBV12-3/TRBV12-4	TRBJ1-2	-	-	CASSLADNGYTF	TGTGCCAGCAGTTTAGCAGACAATGGCTACACCTTC
TRBV10-3	TRBJ2-2	-	few	CAISELREPRRELFF	TGTGCCATCAGCGAACTCCGGGAGCCCCGGCGGGAGCTGTTTTTT
TRBV2	TRBJ1-1	TRBD1	-	CASSVTGGETEAFF	TGTGCCAGCAGTGTGACAGGGGGCGAAACTGAAGCTTTCTTT
TRBV7-3	TRBJ1-1	TRBD1	few	CASSPQGTGDAFF	TGTGCCAGCAGCCCTCAGGGTACAGGGGATGCTTTCTTT
TRBV30	TRBJ2-1	-	-	CAWSVSGPNEQFF	TGTGCCTGGAGTGTATCAGGACCGAATGAGCAGTTCTTC
TRBV12-5	TRBJ1-5	TRBD1	-	CASGLDRGQPQHF	TGTGCTAGTGGTTTAGACAGGGGTCAGCCCCAGCATTTT
TRBV27	TRBJ1-4	-	once	CASGRRGTGNEKLFF	TGTGCCAGCGGCCGGCGGGGGACGGGTAATGAAAAACTGTTTTTT
TRBV11-3	TRBJ1-4	-	few	CASSLAGDEKLFF	TGTGCCAGCAGCTTAGCGGGTGATGAAAAACTGTTTTTT
TRBV5-8	TRBJ2-7	-	-	CASSLGKAHEQYF	TGTGCCAGCAGCCTTGGGAAAGCGCACGAGCAGTACTTC
TRBV27	TRBJ1-5	-	medium-sized	CASSLGGDLVEPQHF	TGTGCCAGCAGTTTAGGTGGAGATTTGGTGGAGCCCCAGCATTTT
TRBV5-4	TRBJ1-1	TRBD1	-	CASSYQQGEGTEAFF	TGTGCCAGCAGCTACCAACAGGGGGAGGGAACTGAAGCTTTCTTT
TRBV28	TRBJ2-7	-	-	CASSLQNSGQYF	TGTGCCAGCAGTTTACAGAATTCCGGGCAGTACTTC
TRBV2	TRBJ2-7	-	-	CASSGRGRYEQYF	TGTGCCAGCAGTGGGAGGGGACGGTACGAGCAGTACTTC
TRBV29-1	TRBJ2-5	-	-	CSGRRGEGETQYF	TGCAGCGGTAGGAGGGGGGAGGGAGAGACCCAGTACTTC
TRBV19	TRBJ1-5	-	-	CASSIRGTPQHF	TGTGCCAGTAGTATTCGGGGAACGCCCCAGCATTTT
TRBV6-2/TRBV6-3	TRBJ1-1	TRBD1	-	CASSYSAGGMTEAFF	TGTGCCAGCAGTTACTCGGCAGGGGGTATGACTGAAGCTTTCTTT
TRBV27	TRBJ1-4	TRBD1	-	CASRTGRHEKLFF	TGTGCCAGCCGGACAGGGCGGCATGAAAAACTGTTTTTT
TRBV7-9	TRBJ2-3	-	-	CASSLADRARDTQYF	TGTGCCAGCAGCTTAGCGGATAGGGCCCGAGATACGCAGTATTTT
TRBV24-1	TRBJ2-3	TRBD1	-	CATSEGTANTDTQYF	TGTGCCACCAGTGAAGGGACAGCTAACACAGATACGCAGTATTTT
TRBV7-9	TRBJ2-1	TRBD2	-	CASSLGLGRDEQFF	TGTGCCAGCAGCTTGGGACTAGGGAGGGATGAGCAGTTCTTC
TRBV15	TRBJ2-2	-	-	CATSKPEGVAVTGELFF	TGTGCCACCAGCAAACCCGAGGGGGTTGCGGTCACCGGGGAGCTGTTTTTT
TRBV11-2	TRBJ2-7	TRBD2	-	CASSYGLAEFYEQYF	TGTGCCAGCAGCTATGGACTAGCGGAATTCTACGAGCAGTACTTC
TRBV6-5	TRBJ2-1	-	-	CASSPRDFYNEQFF	TGTGCCAGCAGTCCACGGGATTTCTACAATGAGCAGTTCTTC
TRBV15	TRBJ2-1	-	-	CATSRDWVGAEQFF	TGTGCCACCAGCAGAGATTGGGTGGGGGCTGAGCAGTTCTTC
TRBV30	TRBJ1-6	-	-	CASPPTAGDSPLHF	TGTGCCTCGCCTCCCACCGCGGGGGATTCACCCCTCCACTTT
TRBV6-5	TRBJ1-5	TRBD1	once	CASHRGRNQPQHF	TGTGCCAGTCACAGGGGGCGCAATCAGCCCCAGCATTTT
TRBV5-1	TRBJ1-6	TRBD1	-	CASSFTGAELGNSPLHF	TGCGCCAGCAGCTTTACAGGGGCCGAATTGGGAAATTCACCCCTCCACTTT
TRBV5-1	TRBJ1-3	-	few	CASSLKTGIGNTIYF	TGCGCCAGCAGCTTGAAAACAGGGATTGGAAACACCATATATTTT
TRBV5-1	TRBJ1-1	-	-	CASSLDPRGVSEAFF	TGCGCCAGCAGCTTGGATCCTCGGGGCGTCAGTGAAGCTTTCTTT
TRBV7-2	TRBJ2-5	TRBD2	-	CASSRTSDGTQYF	TGTGCCAGCAGTCGAACTAGCGATGGGACCCAGTACTTC
TRBV6-2/TRBV6-3	TRBJ1-1	-	-	CASSYSYPFEAFF	TGTGCCAGCAGTTACTCGTACCCGTTTGAAGCTTTCTTT
TRBV7-9	TRBJ1-2	-	-	CASSFRGGYTF	TGTGCCAGCAGCTTCAGGGGAGGCTACACCTTC
TRBV21-1	TRBJ1-1	-	-	CASRDGQTNTEAFF	TGTGCCAGCAGGGACGGACAGACGAACACTGAAGCTTTCTTT
TRBV5-1	TRBJ1-6	-	few	CASSLEQANSPLHF	TGCGCCAGCAGCTTGGAACAGGCAAATTCACCCCTCCACTTT
TRBV7-2	TRBJ2-1	-	-	CASSLEGSEQFF	TGTGCCAGCAGCTTAGAAGGGAGTGAGCAGTTCTTC
TRBV7-2	TRBJ2-1	-	-	CASSLGLYNEQFF	TGTGCCAGCAGCTTAGGACTATACAATGAGCAGTTCTTC
TRBV7-2	TRBJ1-5	-	once	CASSLGSTYSNQPQHF	TGTGCCAGCAGCTTAGGCTCGACTTATAGCAATCAGCCCCAGCATTTT
TRBV4-2	TRBJ1-1	TRBD1	-	CASSRDRGQGTEAFF	TGTGCCAGCAGCCGGGACAGGGGGCAAGGCACTGAAGCTTTCTTT
TRBV5-1	TRBJ1-4	-	-	CASSLSAGPATNEKLFF	TGCGCCAGCAGCTTGTCAGCGGGCCCTGCAACTAATGAAAAACTGTTTTTT
TRBV30	TRBJ1-2	TRBD1	-	CAWSGDRGYGYTF	TGTGCCTGGAGTGGCGACAGGGGCTATGGCTACACCTTC
TRBV27	TRBJ2-3	TRBD1	-	CASSQGAISTDTQYF	TGTGCCAGCAGTCAGGGGGCCATTAGCACAGATACGCAGTATTTT
TRBV19	TRBJ2-4	TRBD1	-	CASRGQGSKNIQYF	TGTGCCAGTAGGGGACAGGGAAGCAAAAACATTCAGTACTTC